The 8 T cell receptor beta chains presented below share a single source sample, sequenced in a study of blood T cell repertoires in COVID-19. Generated by immunoSEQ multiplex PCR, the TCRdb table keeps only in-frame clones and is missing some. Among a few hundred thousand clones listed, nearly 90% were seen once. The specimen was PBMCs or T cells enriched from blood (not recorded which). The receptors stem from a woman aged 25 to 39 who had recovered from COVID-19.

This clone appeared a few times. This may come from a read error, since a much larger clone is one base off. The same CDR3 arises from other DNA sequences in this sample as well. The V and J genes are TRBV7-9 and TRBJ2-7; TRBD2 aligns across 8 bases. The ends lost 5 bases at V and 5 bases at J; junction bases unmatched: 8. The germline CDR1 and CDR2 sequences are SEHNR and FQNEAQ (reference sequence). The CDR3 runs to 14 residues. DNA of the CDR3: TGTGCCAGCAGCCAACGGGGGGGGATCCACGAGCAGTACTTC. Encoded protein: CASSQRGGIHEQYF.

This CDR3 is CASSLGGLAGGFPDEQFF. The CDR3 DNA follows: TGCGCCAGCAGCTTGGGAGGACTAGCGGGAGGGTTTCCGGATGAGCAGTTCTTC. The rearrangement links TRBV5-1 to TRBJ2-1; 15 bases map to TRBD2. After removal of 0 bases from V and 8 bases from J, the junction contained 9 bases not matched to a gene. Germline assignment: CDR1 SGHRS and CDR2 YFSETQ. This CDR3 region has 18 residues.

In DNA, the CDR3 is TGTGCCAGCCGCTCATTATCGATCGGTAACTTCCAAGAGACCCAGTACTTC. Translated, it gives CASRSLSIGNFQETQYF. This chain links TRBV27 with TRBJ2-5; D is ambiguous. Germline-derived CDR1 and CDR2 are MNHEY and SMNVEV (reference sequence). V was cut by 8 bases and J by 1 base, with 23 bases left in between. The CDR3 spans 17 residues.

The genes are TRBV3-1 (or the pseudogene TRBV3-2) and TRBJ2-1; 7 nucleotides agree with TRBD1. The CDR3 loop spans 16 amino acids. The ends lost 1 base at V and 3 bases at J; junction bases unmatched: 6. Per germline, CDR1 LGHDT and CDR2 YNNKEL (reference sequence). In DNA form, the CDR3 reads TGTGCCAGCAGCCAAGGTACGGGACAGATCTACAATGAGCAGTTCTTC. It is translated as CASSQGTGQIYNEQFF.

The chain is built from TRBV7-6 and TRBJ1-1, with TRBD1 matching over 9 bases. The CDR3 contains 14 residues. Per the germline V gene, CDR1 is SGHVS and CDR2 is FNYEAQ. J lost 3 bases, V lost 4 bases, and 3 bases had no gene match. The DNA for the CDR3 is TGTGCCAGCAGCTGGACAGGGGCTGACACTGAAGCTTTCTTT. As protein: CASSWTGADTEAFF.

In its sample, this clone was seen once. DNA of the CDR3: TGTGCCAGTAGTCCAGCGCTTGCGGCAGTCCAAGAGACCCAGTACTTC. It translates to CASSPALAAVQETQYF. The J gene is TRBJ2-5, the V gene TRBV19; the D is unclear. CDR3 length equals 16 residues. From germline, CDR1 is LNHDA and CDR2 SQIVND (reference sequence). Trimming cost V 5 bases and J 1 base, with 17 bases left between them.

The V call is TRBV13, the J call TRBJ1-3, with 7 bases identical to TRBD1. Germline CDR1 reads PRHDT; CDR2 reads FYEKMQ (reference sequence). This CDR3 contains 16 residues. V trimming: 3 bases; J trimming: 0 bases; junction bases outside the gene matches: 5. This CDR3 reads CASSFPTGRSGNTIYF. In DNA form, the CDR3 reads TGTGCCAGCAGCTTCCCGACAGGGCGCTCTGGAAACACCATATATTTT.

J is TRBJ2-1 and V is TRBV11-2; D uncertain. This CDR3 is 14 amino acids long. CDR1 and CDR2 (germline): SGHAT, FQNNGV. The V and J ends lost 2 bases and 10 bases respectively, with 15 bases between them. CDR3 bases: TGTGCCAGCAGCTTATCCCCGACTCCTCGCGAGCAGTTCTTC. Translation gives CASSLSPTPREQFF.